Sequencing of this T cell receptor beta chain was carried out in a study of blood T cell repertoires in COVID-19. This clone was observed a few times. Assay: immunoSEQ multiplex PCR; the TCRdb copy retains only in-frame clones and omits some. The repertoire holds around 180,000 clones, with 70% to 90% as singletons. Sequencing was carried out using peripheral blood. This TCR was sampled from a human donor with active or convalescent COVID-19. The donor label of this sample is uncertain.

The CDR3 DNA reads TGTGCCATAAAGCGGCAGATCGGAACCCAGTACTTC. Protein: CAIKRQIGTQYF. The chain has TRBV7-9 and TRBJ2-5; possibly TRBD2 for D (5 bases). CDR1 is SEHNR and CDR2 is FQNEAQ in the germline V gene (reference sequence). The CDR3 loop spans 12 amino acids. With 10 bases removed from V and 8 bases from J, the gap between germline ends came to 17 bases.